This T cell receptor beta chain was documented in a study of blood T cell repertoires in COVID-19. About the research overall: The United States, Italy and Spain provided the acute and convalescent COVID-19 samples. PBMCs, B-cell-depleted T cells, or T cells provided the cDNA or gDNA that made up the material.

In the authors' workflow: Reference gene primer amplification yielded estimated nucleated cell counts. Here immunoSEQ multiplex PCR was the method, and the copy in TCRdb shows in-frame clones only, minus some. Clone size and the V and J calls come from that table; the DNA yielded D and trimming. The profile shows around 280,000 clones, roughly 80% of them singletons. The sequenced material came from peripheral blood. This TCR was sampled from a woman aged 45-65 years with active or convalescent COVID-19.

The CDR3 DNA reads as TGTGCCAGCAGCCCAGGGGGGCAGCCCCAGCATTTT. Protein product: CASSPGGQPQHF. The chain couples TRBV7-9 to TRBJ1-5; 7 positions agree with TRBD1. The CDR3 is made up of 12 amino acids. The germline gives CDR1 SEHNR, CDR2 FQNEAQ (reference sequence). The trim removed 5 bases at V and 7 bases at J, leaving 2 bases unmatched.